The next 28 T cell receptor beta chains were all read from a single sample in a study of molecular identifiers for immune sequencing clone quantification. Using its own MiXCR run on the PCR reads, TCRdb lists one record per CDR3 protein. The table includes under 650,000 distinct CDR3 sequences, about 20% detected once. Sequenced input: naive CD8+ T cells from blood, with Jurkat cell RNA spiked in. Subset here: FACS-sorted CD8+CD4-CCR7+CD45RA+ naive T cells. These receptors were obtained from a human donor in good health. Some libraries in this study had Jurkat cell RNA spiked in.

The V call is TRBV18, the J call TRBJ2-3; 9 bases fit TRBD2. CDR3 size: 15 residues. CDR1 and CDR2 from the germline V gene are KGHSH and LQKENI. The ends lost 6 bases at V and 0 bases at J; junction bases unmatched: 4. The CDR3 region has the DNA TGTGCCAGCTCGATGAGCGGGAGGAGCACAGATACGCAGTATTTT. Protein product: CASSMSGRSTDTQYF. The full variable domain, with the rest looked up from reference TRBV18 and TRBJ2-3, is NAGVMQNPRHLVRRRGQEARLRCSPMKGHSHVYWYRQLPEEGLKFMVYLQKENIIDESGMPKERFSAEFPKEGPSILRIQQVVRGDSAAYFCASSMSGRSTDTQYFGPGTRLTVL.

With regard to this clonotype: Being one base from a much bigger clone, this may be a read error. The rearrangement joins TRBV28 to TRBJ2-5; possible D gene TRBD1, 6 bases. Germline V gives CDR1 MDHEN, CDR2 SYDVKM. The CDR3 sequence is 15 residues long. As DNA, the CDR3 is TGTACCAGCAGTTTATCCCTCGGACAGCTAGAGACCCAGTACTTC. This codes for CTSSLSLGQLETQYF.

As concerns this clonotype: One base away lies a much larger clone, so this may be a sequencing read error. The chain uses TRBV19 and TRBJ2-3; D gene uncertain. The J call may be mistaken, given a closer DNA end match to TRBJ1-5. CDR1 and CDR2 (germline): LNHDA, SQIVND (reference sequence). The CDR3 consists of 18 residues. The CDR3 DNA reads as TGTGCCACCGACGGTCAGCAGGACCCCCGAGTCGGCACAGATACGCAGCATTTT. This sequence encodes CATDGQQDPRVGTDTQHF.

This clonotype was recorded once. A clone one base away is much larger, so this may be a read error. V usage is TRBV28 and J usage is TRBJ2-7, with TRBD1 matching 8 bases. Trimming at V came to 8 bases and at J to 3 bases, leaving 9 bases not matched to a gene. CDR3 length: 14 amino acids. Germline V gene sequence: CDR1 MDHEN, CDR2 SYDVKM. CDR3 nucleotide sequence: TGTGCCAGCGGTTCCAGGACAGGGCGCTACGAGCAGTACTTC. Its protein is CASGSRTGRYEQYF.

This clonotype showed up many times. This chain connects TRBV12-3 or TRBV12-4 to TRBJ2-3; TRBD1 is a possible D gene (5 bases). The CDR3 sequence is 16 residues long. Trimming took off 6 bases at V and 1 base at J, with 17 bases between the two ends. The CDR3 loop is CASRPQGFGGTDTQYF. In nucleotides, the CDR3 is TGTGCCAGCAGACCGCAGGGATTTGGCGGCACAGATACGCAGTATTTT.

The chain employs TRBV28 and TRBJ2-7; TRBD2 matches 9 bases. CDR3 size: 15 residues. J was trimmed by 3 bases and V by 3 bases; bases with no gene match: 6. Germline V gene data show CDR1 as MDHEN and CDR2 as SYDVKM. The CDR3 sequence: CASSFRGRVNYEQYF. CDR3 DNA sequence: TGTGCCAGCAGTTTTCGCGGGAGGGTTAACTACGAGCAGTACTTC.

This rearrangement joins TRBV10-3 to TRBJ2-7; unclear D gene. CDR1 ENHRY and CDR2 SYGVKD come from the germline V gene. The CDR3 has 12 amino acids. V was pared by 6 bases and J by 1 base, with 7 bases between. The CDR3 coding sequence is TGTGCCATCAGGGACGGTTCCTACGAGCAGTACTTC. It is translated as CAIRDGSYEQYF.

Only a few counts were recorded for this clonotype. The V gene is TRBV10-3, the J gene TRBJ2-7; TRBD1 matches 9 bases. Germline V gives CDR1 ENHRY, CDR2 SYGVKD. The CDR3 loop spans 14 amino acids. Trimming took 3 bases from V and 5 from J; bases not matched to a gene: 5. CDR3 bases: TGTGCCATCAGTGAAGGACAGGGGCAGGACGAGCAGTACTTC. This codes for CAISEGQGQDEQYF.

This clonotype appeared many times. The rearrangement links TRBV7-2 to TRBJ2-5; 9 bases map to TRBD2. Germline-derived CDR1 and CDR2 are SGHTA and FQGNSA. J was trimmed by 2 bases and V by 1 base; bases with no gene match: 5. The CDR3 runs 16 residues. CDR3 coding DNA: TGTGCCAGCAGCTTAGGGGCGGGGGGGCTTCAAGAGACCCAGTACTTC. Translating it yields CASSLGAGGLQETQYF. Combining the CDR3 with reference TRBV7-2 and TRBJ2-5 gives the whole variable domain GAGVSQSPSNKVTEKGKDVELRCDPISGHTALYWYRQSLGQGLEFLIYFQGNSAPDKSGLPSDRFSAERTGGSVSTLTIQRTQQEDSAVYLCASSLGAGGLQETQYFGPGTRLLVL.

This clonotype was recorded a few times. CDR3 coding DNA: TGTGCCAGCAGTTTATTAGCGGGAAGCCACGAGCAGTACTTC. Residues: CASSLLAGSHEQYF. The rearrangement uses TRBV28 and TRBJ2-7; 8 bases are a match to TRBD2. This CDR3 comprises 14 residues. With 1 base clipped from V and 5 bases from J, the junction kept 4 bases outside the gene matches. Per germline, CDR1 MDHEN and CDR2 SYDVKM.

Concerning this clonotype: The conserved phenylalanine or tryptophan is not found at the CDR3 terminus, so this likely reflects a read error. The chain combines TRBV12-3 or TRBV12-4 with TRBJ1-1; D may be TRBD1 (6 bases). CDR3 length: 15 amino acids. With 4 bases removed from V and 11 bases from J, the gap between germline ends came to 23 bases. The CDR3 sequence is CASSYIGPRGVSAFL. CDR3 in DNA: TGTGCCAGCAGTTACATCGGGCCTAGGGGGGTATCGGCTTTCCTT.

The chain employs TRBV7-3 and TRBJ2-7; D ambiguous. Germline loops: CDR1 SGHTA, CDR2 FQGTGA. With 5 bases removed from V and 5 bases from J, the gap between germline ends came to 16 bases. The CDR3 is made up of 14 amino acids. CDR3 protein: CASSQWPGLNEQYF. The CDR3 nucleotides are TGTGCCAGCAGCCAATGGCCGGGTTTGAACGAGCAGTACTTC.

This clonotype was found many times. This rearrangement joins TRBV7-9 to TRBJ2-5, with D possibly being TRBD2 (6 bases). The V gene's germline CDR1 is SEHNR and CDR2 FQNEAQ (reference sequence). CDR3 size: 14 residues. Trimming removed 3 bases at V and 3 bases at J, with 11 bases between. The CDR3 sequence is CASSFSGLKETQYF. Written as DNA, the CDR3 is TGTGCCAGCAGCTTTAGCGGACTGAAAGAGACCCAGTACTTC.

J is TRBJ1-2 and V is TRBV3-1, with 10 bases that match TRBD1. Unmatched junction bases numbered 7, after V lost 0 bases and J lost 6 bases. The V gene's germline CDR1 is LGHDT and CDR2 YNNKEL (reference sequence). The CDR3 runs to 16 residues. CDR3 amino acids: CASSQERGQGSHGYTF. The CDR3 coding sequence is TGTGCCAGCAGCCAAGAAAGGGGACAGGGGAGTCATGGCTACACCTTC.

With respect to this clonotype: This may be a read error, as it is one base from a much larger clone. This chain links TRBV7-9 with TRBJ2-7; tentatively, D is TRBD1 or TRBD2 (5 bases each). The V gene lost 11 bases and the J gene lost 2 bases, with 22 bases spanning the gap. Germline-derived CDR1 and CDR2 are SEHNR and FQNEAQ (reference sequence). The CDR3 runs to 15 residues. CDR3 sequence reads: CAGLPPAEGPYEQYF. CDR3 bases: TGTGCCGGCCTCCCCCCCGCCGAGGGGCCCTACGAGCAGTACTTC.

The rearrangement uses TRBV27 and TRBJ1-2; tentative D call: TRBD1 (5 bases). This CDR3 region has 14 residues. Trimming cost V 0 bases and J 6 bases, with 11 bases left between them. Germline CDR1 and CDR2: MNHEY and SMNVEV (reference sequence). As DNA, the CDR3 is TGTGCCAGCAGTTTATCGGTAGGGGCGAATGGCTACACCTTC. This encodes CASSLSVGANGYTF.

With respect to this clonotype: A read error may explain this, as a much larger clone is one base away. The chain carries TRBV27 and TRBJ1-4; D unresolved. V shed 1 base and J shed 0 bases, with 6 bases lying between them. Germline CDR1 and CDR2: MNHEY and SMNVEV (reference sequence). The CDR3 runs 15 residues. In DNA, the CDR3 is TGTGCCAGCAGTTTATGGGCAGCAACTAATGAAAAACTGTTTTTT. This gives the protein CASSLWAATNEKLFF.

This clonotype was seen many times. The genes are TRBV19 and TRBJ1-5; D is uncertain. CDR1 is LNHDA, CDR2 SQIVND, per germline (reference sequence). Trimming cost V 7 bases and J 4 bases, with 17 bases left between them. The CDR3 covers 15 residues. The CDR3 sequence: CASTDGPGGNQPQHF. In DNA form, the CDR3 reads TGTGCCAGTACGGACGGGCCTGGTGGAAATCAGCCCCAGCATTTT.

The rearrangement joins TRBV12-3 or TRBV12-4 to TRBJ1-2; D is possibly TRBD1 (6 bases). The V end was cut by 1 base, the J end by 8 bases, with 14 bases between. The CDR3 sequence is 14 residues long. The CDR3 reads CASSLEGEYRGYTF. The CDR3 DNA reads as TGTGCCAGCAGTTTAGAGGGGGAATATCGGGGCTACACCTTC.

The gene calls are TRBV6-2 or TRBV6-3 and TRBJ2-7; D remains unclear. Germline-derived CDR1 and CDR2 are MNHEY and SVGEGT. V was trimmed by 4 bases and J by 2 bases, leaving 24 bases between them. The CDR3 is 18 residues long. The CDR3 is CASSFEETSTAVTYEQYF. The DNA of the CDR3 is TGTGCCAGCAGTTTTGAGGAGACATCCACCGCAGTCACCTACGAGCAGTACTTC.

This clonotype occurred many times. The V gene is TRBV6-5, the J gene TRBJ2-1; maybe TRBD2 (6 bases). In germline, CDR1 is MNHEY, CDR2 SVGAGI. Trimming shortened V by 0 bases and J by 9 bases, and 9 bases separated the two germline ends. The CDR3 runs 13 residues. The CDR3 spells CASSYSGGSEQFF. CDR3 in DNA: TGTGCCAGCAGTTACTCCGGGGGTTCTGAGCAGTTCTTC.

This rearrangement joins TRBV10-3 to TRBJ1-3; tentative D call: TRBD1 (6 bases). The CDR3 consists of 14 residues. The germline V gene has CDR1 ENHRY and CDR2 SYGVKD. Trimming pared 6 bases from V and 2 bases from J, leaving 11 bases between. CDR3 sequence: CAIRAPGAGNTIYF. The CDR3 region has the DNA TGTGCCATCAGGGCCCCAGGGGCTGGAAACACCATATATTTT.

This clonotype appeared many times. The CDR3 DNA reads TGTGCCAGCATGGGAGGTGCGCTCGACACAGATACGCAGTATTTT. Protein: CASMGGALDTDTQYF. The chain joins TRBV6-5 to TRBJ2-3, with TRBD2 as a possible D gene (6 bases). The CDR3 length is 15 residues. With 7 bases removed from V and 2 bases from J, the gap between germline ends came to 16 bases. CDR1 is MNHEY and CDR2 is SVGAGI in the germline V gene.

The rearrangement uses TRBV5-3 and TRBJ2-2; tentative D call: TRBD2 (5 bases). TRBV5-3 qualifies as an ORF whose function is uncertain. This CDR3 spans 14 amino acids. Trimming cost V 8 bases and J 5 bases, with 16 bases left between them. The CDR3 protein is CASPAEGSTGELFF. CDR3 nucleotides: TGTGCCAGCCCCGCCGAGGGAAGTACCGGGGAGCTGTTTTTT.

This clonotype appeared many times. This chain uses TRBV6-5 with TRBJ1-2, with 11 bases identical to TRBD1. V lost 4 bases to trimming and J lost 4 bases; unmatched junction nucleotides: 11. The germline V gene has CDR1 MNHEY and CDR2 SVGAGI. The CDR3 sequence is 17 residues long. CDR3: CASSSIPPGQGVYGYTF. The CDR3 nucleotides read TGTGCCAGCAGTTCGATCCCCCCGGGACAGGGGGTCTATGGCTACACCTTC.

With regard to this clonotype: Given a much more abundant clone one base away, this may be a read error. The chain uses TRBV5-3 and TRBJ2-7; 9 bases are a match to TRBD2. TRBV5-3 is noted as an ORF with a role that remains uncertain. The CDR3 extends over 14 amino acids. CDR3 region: CASSWRLAGNEQYF. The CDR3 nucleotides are TGTGCCAGCAGCTGGAGGCTAGCGGGGAACGAGCAGTACTTC.

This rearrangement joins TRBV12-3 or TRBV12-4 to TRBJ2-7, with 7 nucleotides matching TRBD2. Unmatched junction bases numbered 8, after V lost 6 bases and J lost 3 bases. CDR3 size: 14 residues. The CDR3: CASRSLAEDYEQYF. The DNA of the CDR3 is TGTGCCAGCAGGTCTCTAGCGGAGGACTACGAGCAGTACTTC.

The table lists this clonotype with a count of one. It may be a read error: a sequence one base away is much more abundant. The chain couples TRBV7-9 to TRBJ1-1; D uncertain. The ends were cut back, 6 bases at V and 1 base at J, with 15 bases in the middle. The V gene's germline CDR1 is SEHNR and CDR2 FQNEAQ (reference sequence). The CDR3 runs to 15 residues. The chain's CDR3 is CASRPFVGKNTEAFF. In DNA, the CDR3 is TGTGCCAGCAGGCCGTTTGTAGGCAAGAACACTGAAGCTTTCTTT.